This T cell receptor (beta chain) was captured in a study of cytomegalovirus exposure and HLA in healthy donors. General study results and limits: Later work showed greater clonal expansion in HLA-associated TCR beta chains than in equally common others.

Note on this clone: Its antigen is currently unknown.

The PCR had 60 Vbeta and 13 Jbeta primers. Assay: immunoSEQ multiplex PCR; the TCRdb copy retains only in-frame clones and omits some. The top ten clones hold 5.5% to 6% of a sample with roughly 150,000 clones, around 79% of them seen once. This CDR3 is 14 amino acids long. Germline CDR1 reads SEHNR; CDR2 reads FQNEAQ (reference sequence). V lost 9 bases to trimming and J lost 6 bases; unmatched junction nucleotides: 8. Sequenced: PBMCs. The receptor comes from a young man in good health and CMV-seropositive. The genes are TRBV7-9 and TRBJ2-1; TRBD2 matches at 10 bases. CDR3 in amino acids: CASIAGGRVNEQFF. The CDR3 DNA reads TGTGCCAGTATAGCGGGGGGACGGGTCAATGAGCAGTTCTTC.